This is a list of T cell receptor beta chains from one sample in a study of identifying expanded T cells in peripheral blood. Libraries were prepared by immunoSEQ multiplex PCR; TCRdb keeps only in-frame clonotypes and omits some of them. This sample yields around 60,000 clones, of which about 85% are seen a single time; about a sixth belongs to the top ten. Input material: blood. These TCRs come from a person between 18 and 75 years old in good health. Each CDR3 is given with its conserved first and last residue. A D gene is named only where the DNA matches it firmly. Size values are once, few and many counts, or a class for expanded clones, and some rows have none.

14 | TRBD1 | TRBJ2-7 | once | TRBV5-1 | CASSLQGASYEQYF | TGCGCCAGCAGCTTGCAGGGGGCTTCCTACGAGCAGTACTTC
24 | NA | TRBJ2-4 | once | TRBV19 | CASSILPRLKFPLTEIFGKNIQYF | TGTGCCAGTAGTATTCTCCCCCGGCTGAAGTTCCCCCTGACAGAGATCTTCGGCAAAAACATTCAGTACTTC
15 | NA | TRBJ2-2 | NA | TRBV7-2 | CASSFTEGRTGELFF | TGTGCCAGCAGCTTTACGGAAGGGAGGACCGGGGAGCTGTTTTTT
15 | TRBD2 | TRBJ2-4 | NA | TRBV28 | CATQIAGVAKNIQYF | TGTGCCACCCAAATAGCGGGAGTAGCCAAAAACATTCAGTACTTC
12 | NA | TRBJ2-1 | NA | TRBV5-6 | CASSSYRDGQFF | TGTGCCAGCAGCTCCTACCGGGACGGGCAGTTCTTC
15 | TRBD1 | TRBJ1-5 | once | TRBV5-8 | CASTLTGDAYQPQHF | TGTGCCAGCACCCTAACAGGGGATGCATATCAGCCCCAGCATTTT
15 | TRBD2 | TRBJ2-3 | NA | TRBV7-9 | CASSFTSVRTDTQYF | TGTGCCAGCAGCTTCACTAGCGTTCGCACAGATACGCAGTATTTT
15 | TRBD1 | TRBJ2-7 | NA | TRBV7-9 | CASRPIKQGFYEQYF | TGTGCCAGCAGACCTATAAAACAGGGGTTCTACGAGCAGTACTTC
12 | NA | TRBJ1-2 | NA | TRBV5-4 | CASLTGPKGYTF | TGTGCCAGCCTAACAGGGCCTAAGGGCTACACCTTC
13 | NA | TRBJ1-2 | once | TRBV5-1 | CASSLDGDYGYTF | TGCGCCAGCAGCTTGGACGGTGACTATGGCTACACCTTC
15 | TRBD1 | TRBJ1-5 | NA | TRBV10-2 | CASSGGQASNQPQHF | TGCGCCAGCAGTGGGGGACAGGCTAGCAATCAGCCCCAGCATTTT
18 | TRBD2 | TRBJ2-1 | NA | TRBV4-3 | CASSQELGLAGGNNEQFF | TGCGCCAGCAGCCAAGAATTGGGTCTAGCGGGAGGAAACAATGAGCAGTTCTTC
13 | NA | TRBJ1-5 | NA | TRBV6-4 | CASPRWSNQPQHF | TGTGCCAGCCCTCGGTGGAGCAATCAGCCCCAGCATTTT
15 | NA | TRBJ2-2 | once | TRBV19 | CASSPEDSLTGELFF | TGTGCCAGTAGTCCAGAGGACAGTCTGACCGGGGAGCTGTTTTTT
14 | NA | TRBJ1-2 | NA | TRBV2 | CASSEEGGAGGYTF | TGTGCCAGCAGTGAAGAGGGTGGGGCGGGCGGCTACACCTTC
15 | NA | TRBJ2-1 | NA | TRBV6-5 | CASILGTEFYNEQFF | TGTGCCAGCATCCTAGGTACTGAGTTTTACAATGAGCAGTTCTTC
14 | NA | TRBJ1-1 | NA | TRBV7-9 | CASSLGGGNTEAFF | TGTGCCAGCAGCTTAGGCGGGGGTAACACTGAAGCTTTCTTT
15 | NA | TRBJ1-1 | NA | TRBV7-8 | CASSDLWGARTEAFF | TGTGCCAGCAGCGATCTATGGGGGGCGCGGACTGAAGCTTTCTTT
14 | NA | TRBJ1-3 | NA | TRBV6-1 | CASYPGSSGNTIYF | TGTGCCAGCTACCCGGGAAGCTCTGGAAACACCATATATTTT
12 | TRBD1 | TRBJ2-3 | NA | TRBV29-1 | CSVGTGGDTQYF | TGCAGCGTTGGGACAGGGGGTGATACGCAGTATTTT
15 | NA | TRBJ2-1 | NA | TRBV9 | CASSVGSSLPNEQFF | TGTGCCAGCAGCGTGGGGTCTAGCCTACCTAATGAGCAGTTCTTC
15 | TRBD2 | TRBJ2-3 | NA | TRBV4-1 | CASRRLAGGPDTQYF | TGCGCCAGCAGACGACTAGCGGGGGGGCCAGATACGCAGTATTTT
13 | NA | TRBJ1-1 | once | TRBV7-8 | CASSLTSTQGAFF | TGTGCCAGCAGCTTAACCTCAACACAGGGAGCTTTCTTT
15 | NA | TRBJ2-2 | few | TRBV19 | CASRRTGTNTGELFF | TGTGCCAGTAGGAGGACGGGAACAAACACCGGGGAGCTGTTTTTT
13 | TRBD2 | TRBJ2-1 | NA | TRBV6-6 | CASSSRGDNEQFF | TGTGCCAGCAGCTCCCGGGGGGACAATGAGCAGTTCTTC
17 | NA | TRBJ1-2 | NA | TRBV11-2 | CASSPGSGRSFENGYTF | TGTGCCAGCAGCCCGGGGTCGGGCAGATCATTCGAGAATGGCTACACCTTC
15 | NA | TRBJ1-3 | NA | TRBV9 | CASSEGGGSGNTIYF | TGTGCCAGCAGCGAGGGAGGGGGGTCTGGAAACACCATATATTTT
15 | NA | TRBJ2-3 | few | TRBV7-9 | CASSSRGWGTDTQYF | TGTGCCAGCAGCTCGAGGGGGTGGGGCACAGATACGCAGTATTTT
16 | TRBD1 | TRBJ2-7 | NA | TRBV7-8 | CASSLAYGQGDYEQYF | TGTGCCAGCAGCTTAGCGTACGGACAGGGGGACTACGAGCAGTACTTC
14 | TRBD1 | TRBJ2-7 | NA | TRBV19 | CASSIRQGAGEQYF | TGTGCCAGTAGTATACGACAGGGGGCAGGTGAGCAGTACTTC
14 | NA | TRBJ1-5 | few | TRBV4-3 | CASSQDRVGQPQHF | TGCGCCAGCAGCCAAGACAGGGTTGGTCAGCCCCAGCATTTT
15 | TRBD2 | TRBJ2-1 | NA | TRBV19 | CASTSGAGGYNEQFF | TGTGCCAGTACCTCGGGAGCGGGAGGGTACAATGAGCAGTTCTTC
14 | NA | TRBJ2-4 | NA | TRBV13 | CASSLGPAKNIQYF | TGTGCCAGCAGCTTAGGTCCAGCCAAAAACATTCAGTACTTC
15 | NA | TRBJ1-4 | NA | TRBV9 | CASSGPGTAREKLFF | TGTGCCAGCAGCGGACCCGGGACCGCTCGGGAAAAACTGTTTTTT
15 | TRBD1 | TRBJ1-2 | NA | TRBV14 | CASSPRGQGAYGYTF | TGTGCCAGCAGCCCACGAGGACAGGGGGCATATGGCTACACCTTC
13 | NA | TRBJ2-2 | NA | TRBV11-3 | CASSLDFSGELFF | TGTGCCAGCAGCTTAGATTTTAGCGGGGAGCTGTTTTTT
15 | TRBD2 | TRBJ2-1 | NA | TRBV5-8 | CASSLGLADRNEQFF | TGTGCCAGCAGCTTGGGGCTAGCGGACCGTAATGAGCAGTTCTTC
15 | TRBD1 | TRBJ1-1 | NA | TRBV2 | CASSDGDRLNTEAFF | TGTGCCAGCAGTGACGGGGACAGATTGAACACTGAAGCTTTCTTT
11 | NA | TRBJ1-4 | NA | TRBV12-5 | CASGLNEKLFF | TGTGCTAGTGGTTTGAATGAAAAACTGTTTTTT
14 | NA | TRBJ1-1 | NA | TRBV27 | CASTLRVMNTEAFF | TGTGCCAGCACCCTACGGGTAATGAACACTGAAGCTTTCTTT
15 | TRBD1 | TRBJ1-2 | NA | TRBV4-2 | CASSPGTGRGYGYTF | TGTGCCAGCAGCCCTGGGACAGGGAGGGGGTATGGCTACACCTTC
13 | NA | TRBJ1-1 | NA | TRBV19 | CASRFGWNTEAFF | TGTGCCAGTAGATTCGGATGGAACACTGAAGCTTTCTTT
16 | NA | TRBJ2-3 | NA | TRBV6-1 | CASSDAPGGLTDTQYF | TGTGCCAGCAGTGATGCCCCCGGGGGACTCACAGATACGCAGTATTTT
15 | NA | TRBJ1-5 | many | TRBV19 | CASSPKRWDNQPQHF | TGTGCCAGTAGTCCCAAGAGGTGGGATAATCAGCCCCAGCATTTT
16 | NA | TRBJ2-3 | NA | TRBV5-1 | CASSLVGTASTDTQYF | TGCGCCAGCAGCTTGGTTGGGACTGCTAGCACAGATACGCAGTATTTT
18 | TRBD2 | TRBJ2-2 | NA | TRBV7-9 | CASSPGTSGNLNTGELFF | TGTGCCAGCAGCCCAGGGACTAGCGGCAACCTGAACACCGGGGAGCTGTTTTTT
14 | TRBD1 | TRBJ1-1 | NA | TRBV19 | CASSTDRVDTEAFF | TGTGCCAGTAGTACGGACAGGGTAGACACTGAAGCTTTCTTT